This T cell receptor beta chain originates from a study of cytotoxic CD8 clonotypes in ibrutinib-treated CLL. The study's findings and limits: Clonality rose at ibrutinib response, held steady in sustained remission, and fell toward baseline at progression. Relative to age-matched healthy donors, clonality at baseline was higher, and it tracked circulating CD8+ T-cell counts.

Trimming stripped 1 base from V and 5 bases from J, with 11 bases between. Germline V gene lookup returns CDR1 SGHDN and CDR2 FVKESK. There are 14 residues in the CDR3. The table lists this clone with a few counts. The antigen remains undetermined. The intended depth for sequencing was 1 in 200,000 to 1 in 1 million T cells. The assay was immunoSEQ multiplex PCR, and TCRdb's table has in-frame clones only and misses some. Of fewer than 45,000 clones in the sample, over 55% were seen once. The authors obtained 1.5 to 2.5 micrograms of genomic DNA from cryopreserved PBMCs for TCR beta libraries. This clonotype was sampled from a human donor with chronic lymphocytic leukemia. This rearrangement joins TRBV14 to TRBJ1-2; possible D gene TRBD1, 6 bases. The source was PBMCs, collected at disease progression, from a patient treated with ibrutinib. In DNA, the CDR3 is TGTGCCAGCAGCCAAGTACCAGGGGCATATGGCTACACCTTC. Encoded protein: CASSQVPGAYGYTF.